This T cell receptor (beta chain) was sequenced for a study of blood T cell repertoires in COVID-19. Study-wide background: Sources were T cells, B-cell-depleted T cells, or PBMCs; the material itself was cDNA or gDNA.

CDR3 size: 14 residues. Trimming left V 4 bases short and J 5 bases short, with 14 bases between. CDR1 and CDR2 (germline): KGHSH, LQKENI. Adults between roughly 18 and 95 years of age took part from more than 20 US areas. Participants were placed into cohorts based on the clinical history they reported. Per the original data handling: Nucleated cell number was recorded as an estimate derived from reference gene primer amplification. Profiled with immunoSEQ multiplex PCR; TCRdb holds only in-frame clones, not every one. V, J and clone size were drawn from that table, and D and trimming were deduced from the DNA. This table holds 300,000 to 500,000 clones, roughly 87% found once.

Sequenced material: PBMCs or T cells enriched from blood (not recorded which). The gene calls are TRBV18 and TRBJ1-1; D gene unclear. The receptor comes from a woman aged 40 to 55 with acute COVID-19. The CDR3 spells CASSQASRGTEAFF. In nucleotides, the CDR3 is TGTGCCAGCTCACAGGCTTCAAGAGGGACTGAAGCTTTCTTT.